This TCR beta chain was documented in a study of control samples from healthy donors and cancer patients. The CDR3 consists of 12 residues. Trimming pared 4 bases from V and 1 base from J, leaving 4 bases between. This clone was observed a handful of times. Profiled with immunoSEQ multiplex PCR; TCRdb holds only in-frame clones, not every one. This table has some 73,000 clones, about 93% appearing once. The J gene is TRBJ1-1, the V gene TRBV12-3 or TRBV12-4; no clear D gene. The sequencing sample was made of blood. The sequence was collected from a woman in her thirties or forties in good health. The CDR3 coding sequence is TGTGCCAGCAGTTCACAGAACACTGAAGCTTTCTTT. It yields the protein CASSSQNTEAFF.